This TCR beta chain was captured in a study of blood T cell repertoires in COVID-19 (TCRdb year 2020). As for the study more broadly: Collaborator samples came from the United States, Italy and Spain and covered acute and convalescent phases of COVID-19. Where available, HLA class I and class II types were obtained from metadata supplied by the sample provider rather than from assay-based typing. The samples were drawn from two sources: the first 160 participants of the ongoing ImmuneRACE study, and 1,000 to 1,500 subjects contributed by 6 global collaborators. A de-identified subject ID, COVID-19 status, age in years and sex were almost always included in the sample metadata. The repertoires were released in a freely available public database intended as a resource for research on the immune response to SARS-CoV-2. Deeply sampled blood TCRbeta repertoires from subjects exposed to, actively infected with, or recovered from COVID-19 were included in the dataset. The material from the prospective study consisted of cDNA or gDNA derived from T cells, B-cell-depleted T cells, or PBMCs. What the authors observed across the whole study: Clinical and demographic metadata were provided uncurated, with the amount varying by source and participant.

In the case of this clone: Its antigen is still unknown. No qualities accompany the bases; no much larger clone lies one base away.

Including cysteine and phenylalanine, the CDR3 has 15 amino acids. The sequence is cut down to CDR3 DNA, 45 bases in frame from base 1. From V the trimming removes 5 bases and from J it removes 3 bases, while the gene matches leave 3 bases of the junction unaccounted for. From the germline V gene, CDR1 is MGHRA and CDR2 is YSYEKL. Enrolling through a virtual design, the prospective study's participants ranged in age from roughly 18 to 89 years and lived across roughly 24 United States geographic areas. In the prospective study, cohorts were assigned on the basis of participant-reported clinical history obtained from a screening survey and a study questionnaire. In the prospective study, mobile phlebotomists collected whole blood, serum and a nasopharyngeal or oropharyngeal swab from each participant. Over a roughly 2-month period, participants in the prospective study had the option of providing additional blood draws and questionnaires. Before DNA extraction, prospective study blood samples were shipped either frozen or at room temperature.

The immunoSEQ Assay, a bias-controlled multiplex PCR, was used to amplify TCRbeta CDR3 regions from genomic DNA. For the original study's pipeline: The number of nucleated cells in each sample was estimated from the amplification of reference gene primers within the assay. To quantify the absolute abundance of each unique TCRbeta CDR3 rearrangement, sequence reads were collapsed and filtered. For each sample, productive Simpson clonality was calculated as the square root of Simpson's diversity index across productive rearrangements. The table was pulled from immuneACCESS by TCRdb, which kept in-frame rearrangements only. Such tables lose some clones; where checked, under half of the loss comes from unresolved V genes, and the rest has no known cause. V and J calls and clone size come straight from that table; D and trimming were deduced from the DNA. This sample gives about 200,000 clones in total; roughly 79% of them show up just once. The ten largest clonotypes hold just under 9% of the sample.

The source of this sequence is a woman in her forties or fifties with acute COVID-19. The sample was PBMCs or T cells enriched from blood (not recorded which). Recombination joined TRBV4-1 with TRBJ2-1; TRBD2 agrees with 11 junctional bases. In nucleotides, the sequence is TGCGCCAGCAGCTTAGCGGGAGGGAGCTACAATGAGCAGTTCTTC. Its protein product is CASSLAGGSYNEQFF.